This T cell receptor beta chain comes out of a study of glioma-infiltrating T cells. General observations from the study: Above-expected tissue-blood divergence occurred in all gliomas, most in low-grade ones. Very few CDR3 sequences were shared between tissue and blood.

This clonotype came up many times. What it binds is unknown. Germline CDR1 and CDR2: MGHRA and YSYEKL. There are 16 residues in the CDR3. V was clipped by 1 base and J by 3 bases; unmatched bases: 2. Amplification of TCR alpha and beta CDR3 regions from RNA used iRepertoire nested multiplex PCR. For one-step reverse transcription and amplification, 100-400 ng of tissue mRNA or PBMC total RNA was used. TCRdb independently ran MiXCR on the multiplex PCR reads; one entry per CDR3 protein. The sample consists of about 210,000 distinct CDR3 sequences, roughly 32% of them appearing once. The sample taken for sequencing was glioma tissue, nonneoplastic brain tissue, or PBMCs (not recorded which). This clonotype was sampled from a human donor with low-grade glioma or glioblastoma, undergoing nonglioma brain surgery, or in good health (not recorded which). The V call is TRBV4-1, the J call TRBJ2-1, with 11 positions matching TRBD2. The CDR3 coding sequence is TGCGCCAGCAGCCAAGTAGCGGGAGGGGGCTACAATGAGCAGTTCTTC. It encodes CASSQVAGGGYNEQFF.